Shown below are 32 T cell receptor beta chains from a single sample sequenced in a study of blood T cell repertoires in COVID-19. Produced via immunoSEQ multiplex PCR; TCRdb's table is partial and in-frame only. The sample includes 140,000 or so clones, 88% of them seen just once. Input material: peripheral blood. Every receptor here comes from a man aged 65 to 85 with acute or convalescent COVID-19.

The chain uses TRBV28 and TRBJ1-1; no clear D. From germline, CDR1 is MDHEN and CDR2 SYDVKM. The CDR3 runs to 14 residues. Trimming took 3 bases from V and 4 from J, leaving 12 bases between them. The CDR3 reads CASSFTGKVTEAFF. The CDR3 DNA sequence: TGTGCCAGCAGTTTTACGGGTAAGGTCACTGAAGCTTTCTTT. Together with reference TRBV28 and TRBJ1-1, the CDR3 gives the full variable domain: DVKVTQSSRYLVKRTGEKVFLECVQDMDHENMFWYRQDPGLGLRLIYFSYDVKMKEKGDIPEGYSVSREKKERFSLILESASTNQTSMYLCASSFTGKVTEAFFGQGTRLTVV.

The CDR3 loop reads CATSRDYGQGYSEAFF. In DNA form, the CDR3 reads TGTGCCACCAGCAGAGATTACGGTCAGGGGTACTCTGAAGCTTTCTTT. The chain carries TRBV15 and TRBJ1-1; D may be TRBD1 (6 bases). Trimming shortened V by 0 bases and J by 6 bases, and 17 bases separated the two germline ends. Germline V CDR1 and CDR2: LNHNV, YYDKDF (reference sequence). The CDR3 loop spans 16 amino acids.

This clone appeared once. The chain links TRBV12-5 to TRBJ1-1; 8 bases align to TRBD1. Germline loops: CDR1 LGHNT, CDR2 FRNRAP. The J segment lost 3 bases and the V segment lost 2 bases, leaving 8 bases of the junction unmatched. This CDR3 spans 16 amino acids. The CDR3 reads CASGLPLGQGDTEAFF. For the CDR3, the DNA is TGTGCTAGTGGTTTGCCTCTCGGACAGGGAGACACTGAAGCTTTCTTT.

This chain joins TRBV5-1 and TRBJ1-5; 9 bases map to TRBD1. CDR1 is SGHRS, CDR2 YFSETQ, per germline. CDR3 size: 14 residues. Unmatched junction bases numbered 4, after V lost 5 bases and J lost 4 bases. For the CDR3, the DNA is TGCGCCAGCAGACCAGGGACAGGGAATCAGCCCCAGCATTTT. It yields the protein CASRPGTGNQPQHF.

The chain is built from TRBV2 and TRBJ2-1; a weak D match, TRBD1 (6 bases). The V gene lost 5 bases and the J gene lost 7 bases, with 9 bases spanning the gap. Germline CDR1 reads SNHLY; CDR2 reads FYNNEI. The CDR3 is made up of 12 amino acids. In DNA form, the CDR3 reads TGTGCCAGCAGTTCCCAGGGGAATGAGCAGTTCTTC. Translation: CASSSQGNEQFF.

The chain is built from TRBV5-1 and TRBJ1-2; D remains ambiguous. V shed 3 bases and J shed 7 bases, with 13 bases lying between them. The length of the CDR3 is 13 residues. From germline, CDR1 is SGHRS and CDR2 YFSETQ. The CDR3 sequence is CASSWEVGGGYTF. The DNA of the CDR3 is TGCGCCAGCAGCTGGGAAGTTGGAGGTGGCTACACCTTC.

The rearrangement links TRBV5-5 to TRBJ1-4, with D hard to call. CDR3 length: 16 residues. V lost 0 bases, J lost 0 bases, and 9 bases lay in between. Per the germline V gene, CDR1 is SGHKS and CDR2 is YYEKEE (reference sequence). The CDR3 bases are TGTGCCAGCAGCTTGGGGACTGCGGCAACTAATGAAAAACTGTTTTTT. Its translation is CASSLGTAATNEKLFF.

This clone turned up a few times. One junction end does not reproduce the germline sequence, and a read error may be involved. The chain carries TRBV4-2 and TRBJ2-7; 8 bases map to TRBD1. The CDR3 is made up of 16 amino acids. In germline, CDR1 is LGHNA, CDR2 YNFKEQ. In nucleotides, the CDR3 is TGTGCCAGCAGCCAAGATCTTGGACAGGGCTCCCACGAGCAGTACTTC. It codes for CASSQDLGQGSHEQYF.

The J gene is TRBJ1-5, the V gene TRBV5-1, with D unclear. The CDR3 sequence is 15 residues long. The V gene lost 8 bases and the J gene lost 4 bases, with 19 bases spanning the gap. Looked up from germline, CDR1 is SGHRS and CDR2 is YFSETQ. CDR3 in DNA: TGCGCCAGTTCGTCAGGAGGCGGACTTAATCAGCCCCAGCATTTT. Its protein is CASSSGGGLNQPQHF.

This clone was detected once. The V call is TRBV2, the J call TRBJ1-5, with a weak D call TRBD1 (5 bases). The CDR3 has 15 amino acids. V lost 6 bases to trimming and J lost 0 bases, with 12 bases between them. Germline V gene sequence: CDR1 SNHLY, CDR2 FYNNEI. This chain's CDR3 is CASRETENSNQPQHF. CDR3 in DNA: TGTGCCAGCAGGGAGACAGAGAATAGCAATCAGCCCCAGCATTTT. Full variable domain (outside the CDR3, taken from reference TRBV2 and TRBJ1-5): EPEVTQTPSHQVTQMGQEVILRCVPISNHLYFYWYRQILGQKVEFLVSFYNNEISEKSEIFDDQFSVERPDGSNFTLKIRSTKLEDSAMYFCASRETENSNQPQHFGDGTRLSIL.

The rearrangement uses TRBV18 and TRBJ1-2, with no clear D. Germline V lookup: CDR1 KGHSH, CDR2 LQKENI. Trimming removed 4 bases from V and 0 bases from J, with 9 bases in between. CDR3 length: 14 amino acids. The chain's CDR3 is CASSRATSNYGYTF. The CDR3 DNA sequence: TGTGCCAGCTCACGCGCTACTTCTAACTATGGCTACACCTTC.

This chain uses TRBV2 with TRBJ2-4, with D perhaps TRBD2 (6 bases). With 6 bases removed from V and 8 bases from J, the gap between germline ends came to 23 bases. Germline V gene data show CDR1 as SNHLY and CDR2 as FYNNEI. The CDR3 has 16 amino acids. The CDR3 region has the DNA TGTGCCAGCAGCCCCCAGCTGGCCTTAGGGGAGGACATTCAGTACTTC. It yields the protein CASSPQLALGEDIQYF.

The rearrangement joins TRBV6-2 or TRBV6-3 to TRBJ2-6; D is undetermined. Germline-derived CDR1 and CDR2 are MNHEY and SVGEGT. The germline V and J ends were trimmed by 5 bases and 2 bases, with 10 bases remaining between them. The CDR3 contains 15 residues. CDR3 bases: TGTGCCAGCAGTCTTTTTGACACTGGGGCCAACGTCCTGACTTTC. As protein: CASSLFDTGANVLTF.

This chain links TRBV20-1 with TRBJ2-7; D uncertain. CDR1 is DFQATT, CDR2 SNEGSKA, per germline (reference sequence). V gave up 3 bases and J gave up 2 bases, with 8 bases separating them. The CDR3 consists of 12 residues. The CDR3 DNA is TGCAGTGCTAGTCAGTACACCTACGAGCAGTACTTC. Amino acid sequence: CSASQYTYEQYF.

This chain uses TRBV19 with TRBJ2-6, with TRBD1 identical over 9 bases. The CDR3 consists of 17 residues. With 8 bases clipped from V and 0 bases from J, the junction kept 8 bases outside the gene matches. Looked up from germline, CDR1 is LNHDA and CDR2 is SQIVND (reference sequence). CDR3 amino acids: CASSPGQGFSGANVLTF. The CDR3, as DNA: TGTGCCAGTTCGCCGGGACAGGGATTCTCTGGGGCCAACGTCCTGACTTTC.

The rearrangement links TRBV5-1 to TRBJ1-1; TRBD1 agrees at 8 bases. CDR1 and CDR2 (germline): SGHRS, YFSETQ. The CDR3 is 14 residues long. Trimming took 2 bases from V and 3 from J; bases not matched to a gene: 3. As DNA, the CDR3 is TGCGCCAGCAGCTTTAACAGGGGGGACACTGAAGCTTTCTTT. This encodes CASSFNRGDTEAFF.

The chain combines TRBV6-2 or TRBV6-3 with TRBJ2-3, with TRBD2 matching 7 bases. The ends lost 2 bases at V and 0 bases at J; junction bases unmatched: 5. In germline, CDR1 is MNHEY, CDR2 SVGEGT. This CDR3 region has 16 residues. CDR3 nucleotides: TGTGCCAGCAGTTACGGGCCTAGCGGTAGCACAGATACGCAGTATTTT. Translation: CASSYGPSGSTDTQYF.

The chain employs TRBV28 and TRBJ2-3; 16 bases are shared with TRBD2. V shed 4 bases, J shed 3 bases, and the junction held 7 bases outside the gene matches. CDR1 and CDR2 (germline): MDHEN, SYDVKM. This CDR3 region has 18 residues. The CDR3 loop is CASSSPGTSGRGTDTQYF. CDR3 coding DNA: TGTGCCAGCAGTTCCCCCGGGACTAGCGGGAGGGGTACAGATACGCAGTATTTT.

V usage is TRBV7-9 and J usage is TRBJ2-7; 11 nucleotides line up with TRBD2. Germline CDR1 is SEHNR and CDR2 is FQNEAQ (reference sequence). The CDR3 is 15 residues long. The V segment lost 0 bases and the J segment 6 bases; nucleotides outside the gene matches: 4. As DNA, the CDR3 is TGTGCCAGCAGCTTAGCCCTTGGACTAGCGGGCGAGCAGTACTTC. Protein sequence: CASSLALGLAGEQYF.

The rearrangement joins TRBV6-4 to TRBJ1-6; the D is unclear. Germline V CDR1 and CDR2: MRHNA, SNTAGT. CDR3 length: 13 amino acids. The germline V and J ends were trimmed by 1 base and 8 bases, with 6 bases remaining between them. CDR3 nucleotide sequence: TGTGCCAGCAGTGACTTAGAGGATTCACCCCTCCACTTT. It is translated as CASSDLEDSPLHF.

This chain uses TRBV2 with TRBJ1-6, with TRBD1 as a possible D gene (5 bases). This CDR3 is built from 15 residues. Germline assignment: CDR1 SNHLY and CDR2 FYNNEI. The germline V and J ends were trimmed by 10 bases and 7 bases, with 20 bases remaining between them. The CDR3 sequence: CATRYDKTDNSPLHF. Here the CDR3 DNA reads TGTGCCACCCGCTACGACAAGACAGACAATTCACCCCTCCACTTT.

The J gene is TRBJ2-5, the V gene TRBV5-4; a weak D match, TRBD1 (6 bases). Germline CDR1 reads SGHNT; CDR2 reads YYREEE (reference sequence). Trimming stripped 0 bases from V and 5 bases from J, with 14 bases between. The CDR3 consists of 15 residues. CDR3 sequence: CASSLDGRGRETQYF. The CDR3 DNA reads TGTGCCAGCAGCTTGGATGGCAGGGGCAGGGAGACCCAGTACTTC.

The rearrangement uses TRBV6-1 and TRBJ2-3; 12 nucleotides line up with TRBD2. The CDR3 is made up of 17 amino acids. Germline CDR1 and CDR2: MNHNS and SASEGT. J gave up 5 bases and V 0 bases, and 6 bases lay outside the gene matches. CDR3 residues: CASSEANGLAGRDTQYF. The CDR3 DNA reads TGTGCCAGCAGTGAAGCGAACGGACTAGCGGGGAGAGATACGCAGTATTTT.

The V call is TRBV19, the J call TRBJ2-3, with TRBD1 identical over 7 bases. The CDR3 is 13 residues long. The junction had 8 bases not matched to a gene; V was cut back by 5 bases and J by 9 bases. Germline V CDR1 and CDR2: LNHDA, SQIVND (reference sequence). The CDR3: CASSAGTAKTQYF. CDR3 nucleotides: TGTGCCAGTAGTGCCGGGACAGCTAAGACGCAGTATTTT.

The chain combines TRBV6-6 with TRBJ1-1; D not certain. Germline V gene sequence: CDR1 MNHNY, CDR2 SVGAGI (reference sequence). V lost 5 bases and J lost 4, with 11 bases in between. CDR3 length: 13 residues. CDR3: CASSPSAGTEAFF. The CDR3 DNA sequence: TGTGCCAGCAGTCCCTCGGCGGGCACTGAAGCTTTCTTT.

The CDR3 is CATRDSGVGTGELFF. The CDR3, as DNA: TGTGCCACCAGAGATTCCGGGGTCGGCACCGGGGAGCTGTTTTTT. J is TRBJ2-2 and V is TRBV15, with D possibly being TRBD2 (5 bases). The CDR3 is 15 residues long. The V gene's germline CDR1 is LNHNV and CDR2 YYDKDF (reference sequence). Deletions cut 6 bases from V and 4 bases from J, with 15 bases between.

This chain uses TRBV7-2 with TRBJ2-2; no reliable D call. The V gene lost 3 bases and the J gene lost 2 bases, with 7 bases spanning the gap. Germline CDR1 reads SGHTA; CDR2 reads FQGNSA. The CDR3 loop spans 14 amino acids. CDR3 residues: CASSFHFNTGELFF. Here the CDR3 DNA reads TGTGCCAGCAGCTTTCATTTTAACACCGGGGAGCTGTTTTTT.

J is TRBJ1-5 and V is TRBV28; D is unresolved. V lost 2 bases and J lost 8, with 7 bases in between. Germline V gene lookup returns CDR1 MDHEN and CDR2 SYDVKM. The CDR3 totals 12 residues. The CDR3 coding sequence is TGTGCCAGCAGTTTAAGAGGTGAGCCCCAGCATTTT. Encoded protein: CASSLRGEPQHF.

The V gene is TRBV7-8, the J gene TRBJ2-2; tentatively, D is TRBD1 (5 bases). V was pared by 2 bases and J by 1 base, with 17 bases between. Germline-derived CDR1 and CDR2 are SGHVS and FQNEAQ. The CDR3 totals 18 residues. Here the CDR3 DNA reads TGTGCCAGCAGCTTACCAGGGCTCCCATACCAGAACACCGGGGAGCTGTTTTTT. As protein: CASSLPGLPYQNTGELFF.

This clone was seen only once. The chain uses TRBV7-8 and TRBJ1-1; 7 bases are shared with TRBD1. CDR1 and CDR2 (germline): SGHVS, FQNEAQ. The CDR3 extends over 15 amino acids. Germline trimming cut 4 bases from V and 3 bases from J; bases unmatched to any gene: 8. For the CDR3, the DNA is TGTGCCAGCAGCTCCCCGACAGGGCGAGACACTGAAGCTTTCTTT. Encoded protein: CASSSPTGRDTEAFF.

V gene TRBV2 combines with J gene TRBJ1-3, with unresolved D. Germline CDR1 is SNHLY and CDR2 is FYNNEI. The CDR3 consists of 14 residues. V gave up 6 bases and J gave up 2 bases, with 11 bases separating them. DNA of the CDR3: TGTGCCAGCAGCCACGGACTGGCTGGAAACACCATATATTTT. As protein: CASSHGLAGNTIYF. The full variable domain, in which reference TRBV2 and TRBJ1-3 provide the parts outside the CDR3, is EPEVTQTPSHQVTQMGQEVILRCVPISNHLYFYWYRQILGQKVEFLVSFYNNEISEKSEIFDDQFSVERPDGSNFTLKIRSTKLEDSAMYFCASSHGLAGNTIYFGEGSWLTVV.

CDR3: CASSLSTSGGASEQFF. CDR3 sequence (DNA): TGTGCCAGCAGTTTATCGACTAGCGGGGGGGCATCTGAGCAGTTCTTC. This sequence joins TRBV27 and TRBJ2-1; 14 bases are a match to TRBD2. Germline V CDR1 and CDR2: MNHEY, SMNVEV (reference sequence). Trimming at V came to 0 bases and at J to 9 bases, leaving 4 bases not matched to a gene. The CDR3 loop spans 16 amino acids.